The rows below give T cell receptor beta chains drawn from one sample of a study of T-cell memory formation after mild COVID-19. TCRdb reprocessed the 5' RACE reads with MiXCR, giving one entry per CDR3 protein. In the table there are roughly 130,000 distinct CDR3 sequences, approximately 15% of which are singletons. The sequenced material came from PBMCs or a T cell subset sorted from them (not recorded which). These receptors originate from an adult woman who had mild COVID-19 (a few samples of this study predate the infection). Cell type and time point are not known. Each CDR3 is given without its conserved first and last residue. Fields, in order: V gene, J gene, CDR3 protein.

V gene: TRBV7-2; J gene: TRBJ2-2; CDR3 protein: ASSLALAGPANTGELF
V gene: TRBV12-3/TRBV12-4; J gene: TRBJ2-3; CDR3 protein: ASSSKPETDTQY
V gene: TRBV7-3; J gene: TRBJ1-2; CDR3 protein: ASSPGASNYGYT
V gene: TRBV3-1; J gene: TRBJ2-3; CDR3 protein: ASSQTSSGTGGGTDTQY
V gene: TRBV7-3; J gene: TRBJ2-3; CDR3 protein: ASSLNPSGGDTDTQY
V gene: TRBV6-6; J gene: TRBJ2-3; CDR3 protein: ASSPRRTDTQY
V gene: TRBV18; J gene: TRBJ2-7; CDR3 protein: ASSDGGLVYEQY
V gene: TRBV27; J gene: TRBJ2-3; CDR3 protein: ASRGFRAPTDTQY
V gene: TRBV2; J gene: TRBJ2-2; CDR3 protein: ASTQGGSTGELF
V gene: TRBV19; J gene: TRBJ2-4; CDR3 protein: ASSTTSEKNIQY
V gene: TRBV7-9; J gene: TRBJ2-7; CDR3 protein: ASSLGAAQSSYEQY
V gene: TRBV4-3; J gene: TRBJ2-3; CDR3 protein: ASSRAMDYSYTDTQY